These 25 T cell receptor beta chains were sequenced from one sample in a study of T cells in Graves' hyperthyroidism and ophthalmopathy. Researchers took RNA transcripts and amplified the TCR beta CDR3 regions from them. Initially, a first-round RT-PCR of the TCR CDR3 employed the HTBI primer set. TCRdb ran MiXCR on the multiplex PCR reads and lists one entry per CDR3 protein. The table records hundreds of thousands of distinct CDR3 sequences, under 25% of them present only once. Sequenced: blood. These receptors all come from a man aged 25 to 40 with Graves' ophthalmopathy.

Turning to this clonotype: Sequence at one end of the junction differs from germline and may be a read error. The chain carries TRBV5-1 and TRBJ2-1, with D possibly matching TRBD2 (6 bases). CDR3 length: 15 amino acids. From germline, CDR1 is SGHRS and CDR2 YFSETQ. Here the CDR3 reads CASSVTSQWGNEQFF. CDR3 sequence (DNA): TGTGCCAGCAGCGTGACTAGTCAATGGGGCAATGAGCAGTTCTTC.

In this sample, this clonotype turned up many times. The gene calls are TRBV12-3 or TRBV12-4 and TRBJ2-2, with a possible D match to TRBD1 (5 bases). This CDR3 spans 13 amino acids. Between the trimmed V and J ends, which lost 2 bases and 8 bases, there was a span of 9 bases. The CDR3 nucleotides are TGTGCCAGCAGTTTATGGGGCACTGGGGAGCTGTTTTTT. This gives the protein CASSLWGTGELFF.

The V and J genes are TRBV7-4 and TRBJ2-7, with a tentative D call TRBD1 (5 bases). In germline, CDR1 is SGHVT, CDR2 SQSDAQ. The CDR3 is made up of 10 amino acids. Trimming shortened V by 5 bases and J by 7 bases, and 6 bases separated the two germline ends. The CDR3 DNA reads TGTGCCAGCAGCGCAGGGGAGCAGTACTTC. It specifies CASSAGEQYF.

This sequence joins TRBV30 and TRBJ2-1; D is unclear. The CDR3 sequence is 12 residues long. V was pared by 3 bases and J by 3 bases, with 6 bases between. Germline V lookup: CDR1 GTSNPN, CDR2 SVGIG (reference sequence). CDR3 region: CAWRTDYNEQFF. CDR3 in DNA: TGTGCCTGGAGAACAGACTACAATGAGCAGTTCTTC.

J is TRBJ2-1 and V is TRBV9; TRBD2 aligns across 10 bases. Germline V gene sequence: CDR1 SGDLS, CDR2 YYNGEE. CDR3 size: 18 residues. Trimming took 0 bases from V and 1 from J; bases not matched to a gene: 7. The CDR3 is CASSVGLAGRISYNEQFF. For the CDR3, the DNA is TGTGCCAGCAGCGTAGGACTAGCGGGTCGCATTTCCTACAATGAGCAGTTCTTC. Using reference TRBV9 and TRBJ2-1 for the parts outside the CDR3, the full variable domain is DSGVTQTPKHLITATGQRVTLRCSPRSGDLSVYWYQQSLDQGLQFLIQYYNGEERAKGNILERFSAQQFPDLHSELNLSSLELGDSALYFCASSVGLAGRISYNEQFFGPGTRLTVL.

On this clonotype: The junction departs from germline at one end; a sequencing error may be responsible. The chain combines TRBV2 with TRBJ1-2; no definite D call. The CDR3 is 14 residues long. Germline assignment: CDR1 SNHLY and CDR2 FYNNEI. As DNA, the CDR3 is TGTGCCGGCAGTGAGGGTATCCAGTCCGGGGGCTACACCTTC. Translated, it gives CAGSEGIQSGGYTF.

CDR3 sequence (DNA): TGTGCCACCAGCGGGGACAGGGGGGTCACAGATACGCAGTATTTT. This encodes CATSGDRGVTDTQYF. The genes are TRBV15 and TRBJ2-3, with 11 bases identical to TRBD1. Germline CDR1 and CDR2: LNHNV and YYDKDF (reference sequence). The V gene end was trimmed by 5 bases and the J gene end by 2 bases; junction bases not matched to a gene: 3. This CDR3 spans 15 amino acids.

This clonotype was seen at least ten times. The CDR3 region has the DNA TGTGCCAGCAGCTCAAGCGGGCCCGAAGAGACCCAGTACTTC. The encoded protein is CASSSSGPEETQYF. The rearrangement uses TRBV11-2 and TRBJ2-5; D may be TRBD2 (6 bases). The CDR3 loop spans 14 amino acids. Germline CDR1 reads SGHAT; CDR2 reads FQNNGV. Deletions cut 4 bases from V and 3 bases from J, with 12 bases between.

At least ten counts were recorded for this clonotype. The rearrangement uses TRBV3-1 and TRBJ1-1; D not certain. The CDR3 is 12 residues long. Germline values: CDR1 LGHDT, CDR2 YNNKEL (reference sequence). The V end lost 7 bases, the J end lost 3 bases, and 9 bases lay between the germline ends. This CDR3 is CASKNLDTEAFF. The CDR3 region has the DNA TGTGCCAGCAAAAATCTCGACACTGAAGCTTTCTTT.

Ten or more counts support this clonotype. The J gene is TRBJ1-2, the V gene TRBV30; D remains ambiguous. Germline V gives CDR1 GTSNPN, CDR2 SVGIG (reference sequence). V was pared by 1 base and J by 8 bases, with 8 bases between. This CDR3 has 11 residues. The CDR3 nucleotides are TGTGCCTGGAGTGAAGGGTACGGCTACACCTTC. Amino acid sequence: CAWSEGYGYTF.

The genes are TRBV5-1 and TRBJ2-7; 14 bases are a match to TRBD2. Trimming took 3 bases from V and 4 from J; bases not matched to a gene: 15. Germline assignment: CDR1 SGHRS and CDR2 YFSETQ. The length of the CDR3 is 19 residues. The CDR3 is CASSSTSGTSGSSGYEQYF. CDR3 bases: TGCGCCAGCAGCTCGACCTCCGGGACTAGCGGGAGTAGTGGGTACGAGCAGTACTTC.

The CDR3 reads CASSAKAFRRTGELFF. CDR3 DNA sequence: TGTGCCAGCAGCGCAAAGGCATTCCGACGTACCGGGGAGCTGTTTTTT. This chain connects TRBV9 to TRBJ2-2; D call uncertain. V lost 3 bases to trimming and J lost 5 bases, with 17 bases between them. Germline lookup yields CDR1 SGDLS and CDR2 YYNGEE. This CDR3 comprises 16 residues.

This clonotype was recorded many times. The chain carries TRBV30 and TRBJ2-1; no clear D. CDR3 length equals 13 residues. V was trimmed by 1 base and J by 7 bases, leaving 11 bases between them. CDR1 is GTSNPN and CDR2 is SVGIG in the germline V gene (reference sequence). CDR3 nucleotide sequence: TGTGCCTGGAGTGGCCACAGATTTAATGAGCAGTTCTTC. It yields the protein CAWSGHRFNEQFF. Variable domain in full (rest from reference TRBV30 and TRBJ2-1): SQTIHQWPATLVQPVGSPLSLECTVEGTSNPNLYWYRQAAGRGLQLLFYSVGIGQISSEVPQNLSASRPQDRQFILSSKKLLLSDSGFYLCAWSGHRFNEQFFGPGTRLTVL.

The chain has TRBV6-2 or TRBV6-3 and TRBJ2-7; 7 bases match TRBD1. The length of the CDR3 is 13 residues. The V segment lost 6 bases and the J segment 3 bases; nucleotides outside the gene matches: 5. In germline, CDR1 is MNHEY, CDR2 SVGEGT. CDR3: CASRPTGFYEQYF. The CDR3 DNA is TGTGCCAGCAGACCGACAGGGTTCTACGAGCAGTACTTC.

This clonotype was picked up many times. The V and J genes are TRBV28 and TRBJ1-1; no reliable D call. V was shortened by 7 bases and J by 1 base, with 7 bases between the two germline ends. This CDR3 region has 12 residues. Germline values: CDR1 MDHEN, CDR2 SYDVKM. The CDR3 reads CASNLANTEAFF. The DNA of the CDR3 is TGTGCCAGCAATCTGGCGAACACTGAAGCTTTCTTT.

Only a few counts were recorded for this clonotype. The rearrangement links TRBV7-9 to TRBJ2-7; 10 bases fit TRBD2. CDR1 SEHNR and CDR2 FQNEAQ come from the germline V gene (reference sequence). The CDR3 consists of 15 residues. Unmatched junction bases numbered 8, after V lost 5 bases and J lost 4 bases. CDR3 sequence (DNA): TGTGCCAGCAGCCCGGGCGGGACTAGCGTGTACGAGCAGTACTTC. Amino acids: CASSPGGTSVYEQYF.

This clonotype was counted many times. This chain links TRBV11-2 with TRBJ2-3; 8 bases match TRBD2. CDR1 SGHAT and CDR2 FQNNGV come from the germline V gene. V was pared by 3 bases and J by 5 bases, with 13 bases of the junction left unmatched. The CDR3 consists of 17 residues. CDR3 bases: TGTGCCAGCAGCTTCCGGGAGGGCCCCCGGGAGGAAGATACGCAGTATTTT. It specifies CASSFREGPREEDTQYF.

This clonotype was recorded at least ten times. The chain combines TRBV30 with TRBJ1-2, with D uncertain. This CDR3 is built from 13 residues. The ends were cut back, 2 bases at V and 2 bases at J, with 9 bases in the middle. Germline V CDR1 and CDR2: GTSNPN, SVGIG (reference sequence). The CDR3: CAWSLGVNYGYTF. CDR3 nucleotides: TGTGCCTGGAGTCTGGGCGTAAACTATGGCTACACCTTC.

The V gene is TRBV10-1, the J gene TRBJ2-7, with 10 bases aligning to TRBD1. CDR3 length equals 16 residues. Germline V lookup: CDR1 WNHNN, CDR2 SYGVQD (reference sequence). V trimming: 0 bases; J trimming: 4 bases; junction bases outside the gene matches: 6. In DNA form, the CDR3 reads TGCGCCAGCAGTGAGTCGGCCGGGACAGGGGTGTACGAGCAGTACTTC. This codes for CASSESAGTGVYEQYF.

The table lists this clonotype with a few counts. The gene calls are TRBV20-1 and TRBJ2-1, with D hard to call. The CDR3 runs to 13 residues. The V gene's germline CDR1 is DFQATT and CDR2 SNEGSKA (reference sequence). Trimming shortened V by 0 bases and J by 7 bases, and 10 bases separated the two germline ends. Here the CDR3 DNA reads TGCAGTGCTAGAGAGAGCCCACTAAATGAGCAGTTCTTC. Its protein product is CSARESPLNEQFF.

The sample holds many counts of this clonotype. CDR3 sequence (DNA): TGTGCCAGCAGTGAGGGCCAGGGTGCCACTGAAGCTTTCTTT. Translated, it gives CASSEGQGATEAFF. This sequence joins TRBV2 and TRBJ1-1, with a possible D match to TRBD1 (5 bases). Germline lookup yields CDR1 SNHLY and CDR2 FYNNEI. V was cut by 3 bases and J by 4 bases, with 12 bases left in between. The CDR3 spans 14 residues.

This chain joins TRBV5-1 and TRBJ2-3; D is possibly TRBD1 or TRBD2 (5 bases each). The CDR3 runs to 14 residues. V was shortened by 5 bases and J by 5 bases, with 15 bases between the two germline ends. The germline gives CDR1 SGHRS, CDR2 YFSETQ. The DNA of the CDR3 is TGCGCCAGCAGTCTTGGGGGAGATTTAGATACGCAGTATTTT. This codes for CASSLGGDLDTQYF.

This clonotype was seen a few times. The chain uses TRBV27 and TRBJ2-5, with TRBD1 matching over 9 bases. The CDR3 runs 17 residues. Trimming took 5 bases from V and 3 from J; bases not matched to a gene: 13. The V gene's germline CDR1 is MNHEY and CDR2 SMNVEV (reference sequence). Here the CDR3 DNA reads TGTGCCAGCAGTCCCCTAACCGCCGGGACAGGGAAAGAGACCCAGTACTTC. Translation: CASSPLTAGTGKETQYF.

This clonotype was seen a few times. The chain links TRBV10-3 to TRBJ2-2, with TRBD2 matching over 7 bases. The CDR3 has 18 residues. Losses at the gene ends were 4 bases for V and 0 bases for J; bases not matched to a gene: 11. Germline V gives CDR1 ENHRY, CDR2 SYGVKD. The CDR3: CAISVMALLASNTGELFF. CDR3 in DNA: TGTGCCATCAGTGTGATGGCCTTACTAGCGTCGAACACCGGGGAGCTGTTTTTT.

This clonotype was recorded at least ten times. The chain combines TRBV7-2 with TRBJ1-1; 9 bases align to TRBD1. J gave up 0 bases and V 5 bases, and 7 bases lay outside the gene matches. From germline, CDR1 is SGHTA and CDR2 FQGNSA. This CDR3 contains 16 residues. CDR3 loop: CASSLGQGLVNTEAFF. CDR3 DNA sequence: TGTGCCAGCAGCCTCGGACAGGGGTTGGTGAACACTGAAGCTTTCTTT.